This TCR beta chain is from a study of T cells after yellow fever vaccination. Study-wide results and limits: Detected again after the booster were most primary-vaccination clones, at about 96% CD4 and 70% to 90% CD8.

TCRdb reprocessed the 5' RACE reads with MiXCR, giving one entry per CDR3 protein. The sample contains approximately 130,000 distinct CDR3 sequences, about 16% of which appear only once. A note on this clonotype: Its antigen is unidentified.

This clonotype was sampled from a man younger than 35 who received the YFV17D yellow fever vaccine. Sequences were derived from CD8+ T cells sorted from PBMCs, sampled 5 days after the yellow fever booster vaccination.

CDR3 DNA sequence: TGTGCCAGCAGCCAAGGGGGAGCGGGGCTCACAGATACGCAGTATTTT. Its translation is CASSQGGAGLTDTQYF. The chain is built from TRBV7-3 and TRBJ2-3, with D possibly TRBD2 on 7 matching bases. The CDR3 covers 16 residues. Trimming removed 5 bases from V and 2 bases from J, with 17 bases in between. From germline, CDR1 is SGHTA and CDR2 FQGTGA.